The 5 T cell receptor beta chains listed next were all sequenced from one sample in a study of blood T cells in healthy people across ages. The use of a sample-barcoded 5' primer and a J-beta primer mix characterized a second PCR of roughly 6 to 12 cycles. TCRdb re-called the 5' RACE reads with MiXCR, one entry per CDR3 protein. The table shows roughly 560,000 distinct CDR3 sequences, with around 24% occurring only once. In addition, the sample was reused for a study of T cells of mothers and their children.

Specimen: blood. Every receptor here comes from a boy younger than 18 in good health.

The chain employs TRBV5-1 and TRBJ1-1; TRBD1 agrees at 9 bases. CDR3 length equals 18 residues. The germline CDR1 and CDR2 sequences are SGHRS and YFSETQ. The ends lost 4 bases at V and 0 bases at J; junction bases unmatched: 13. As DNA, the CDR3 is TGCGCCAGCAGCATGGGACAGGGCCGGATGATTATGAACACTGAAGCTTTCTTT. Translating it yields CASSMGQGRMIMNTEAFF. The variable domain in full, completed from reference TRBV5-1 and TRBJ1-1, reads KAGVTQTPRYLIKTRGQQVTLSCSPISGHRSVSWYQQTPGQGLQFLFEYFSETQRNKGNFPGRFSGRQFSNSRSEMNVSTLELGDSALYLCASSMGQGRMIMNTEAFFGQGTRLTVV.

This clonotype was counted a few times. The CDR3 is CASSLMAYENTEAFF. In nucleotides, the CDR3 is TGTGCCAGCAGCTTAATGGCATACGAGAACACTGAAGCTTTCTTT. The chain has TRBV7-2 and TRBJ1-1; D is undetermined. The CDR3 consists of 15 residues. V dropped 2 bases and J dropped 1 base, with 11 bases sitting between them. Germline V gene sequence: CDR1 SGHTA, CDR2 FQGNSA.

The V and J genes are TRBV12-3 or TRBV12-4 and TRBJ2-7; weak D call: TRBD1 (5 bases). Trimming stripped 3 bases from V and 6 bases from J, with 9 bases between. CDR3 length equals 12 residues. In DNA form, the CDR3 reads TGTGCCAGCAGTTTTCCAGGGTCCGAGCAGTACTTC. Its translation is CASSFPGSEQYF.

This clonotype was detected only a few times. This chain links TRBV6-2 or TRBV6-3 with TRBJ2-3; 9 bases align to TRBD2. Trimming cost V 0 bases and J 3 bases; bases outside gene matches: 13. From germline, CDR1 is MNHEY and CDR2 SVGEGT. This CDR3 has 19 residues. The CDR3 loop is CASSYSVLAGLKATDTQYF. CDR3 sequence (DNA): TGTGCCAGCAGTTACTCAGTCCTAGCGGGATTAAAGGCGACAGATACGCAGTATTTT.

For the CDR3, the DNA is TGCAGTGCTAGACGGAAGTACGAGCAGTACTTC. This translates into CSARRKYEQYF. The V gene is TRBV20-1, the J gene TRBJ2-7; D gene uncertain. CDR1 DFQATT and CDR2 SNEGSKA come from the germline V gene (reference sequence). This CDR3 region has 11 residues. Trimming took off 2 bases at V and 4 bases at J, with 6 bases between the two ends.